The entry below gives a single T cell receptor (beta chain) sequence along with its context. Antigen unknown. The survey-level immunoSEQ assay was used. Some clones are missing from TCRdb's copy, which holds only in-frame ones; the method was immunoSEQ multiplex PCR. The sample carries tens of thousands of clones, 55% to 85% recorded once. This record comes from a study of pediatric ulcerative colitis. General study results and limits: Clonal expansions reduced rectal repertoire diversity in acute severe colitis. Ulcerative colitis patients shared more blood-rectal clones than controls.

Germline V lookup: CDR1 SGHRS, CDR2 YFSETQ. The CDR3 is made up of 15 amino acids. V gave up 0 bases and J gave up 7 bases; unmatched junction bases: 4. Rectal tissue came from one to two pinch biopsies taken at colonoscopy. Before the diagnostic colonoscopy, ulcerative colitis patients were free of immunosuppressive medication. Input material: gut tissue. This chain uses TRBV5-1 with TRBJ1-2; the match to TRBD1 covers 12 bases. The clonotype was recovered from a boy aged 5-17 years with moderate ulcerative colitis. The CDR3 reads CASSLDGTGGLGYTF. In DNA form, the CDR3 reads TGCGCCAGCAGCTTGGATGGGACAGGGGGCCTTGGCTACACCTTC.